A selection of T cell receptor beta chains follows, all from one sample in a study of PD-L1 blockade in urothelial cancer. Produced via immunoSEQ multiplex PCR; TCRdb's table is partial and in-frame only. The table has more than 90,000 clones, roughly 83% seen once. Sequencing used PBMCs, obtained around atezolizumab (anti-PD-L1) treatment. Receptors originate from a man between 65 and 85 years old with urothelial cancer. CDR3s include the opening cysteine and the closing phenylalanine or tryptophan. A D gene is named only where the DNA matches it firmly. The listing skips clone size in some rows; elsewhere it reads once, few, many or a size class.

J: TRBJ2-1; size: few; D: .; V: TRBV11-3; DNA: TGTGCCAGCAGCTCATCAGTTTACAATGAGCAGTTCTTC; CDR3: CASSSSVYNEQFF
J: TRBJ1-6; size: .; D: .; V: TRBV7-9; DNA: TGTGCCAGCAGCTTAGGACCTGGGGCTGGTTCACCCCTCCACTTT; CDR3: CASSLGPGAGSPLHF
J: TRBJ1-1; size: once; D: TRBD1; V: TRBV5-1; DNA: TGCGCCAGCAGCTTGGGTATCGGACAGGTGGGGATGAACACTGAAGCTTTCTTT; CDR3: CASSLGIGQVGMNTEAFF
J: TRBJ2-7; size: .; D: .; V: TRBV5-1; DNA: TGCGCCAGCAGCTCTACAGGGCCCTACGAGCAGTACTTC; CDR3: CASSSTGPYEQYF
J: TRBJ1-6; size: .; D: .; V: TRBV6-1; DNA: TGTGCCAGCAGCGCCGGCAGGGTAGATAATTCACCCCTCCACTTT; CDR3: CASSAGRVDNSPLHF
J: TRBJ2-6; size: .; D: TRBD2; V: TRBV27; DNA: TGTGCCAGCAGTCCTCTAGCGGGGGGGCGTGTATATGGGGCCAACGTCCTGACTTTC; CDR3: CASSPLAGGRVYGANVLTF
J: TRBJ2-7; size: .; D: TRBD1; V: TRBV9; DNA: TGTGCCAGCAGCGAGGGGGCAGGGAAAGGGGAGCAGTACTTC; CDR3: CASSEGAGKGEQYF
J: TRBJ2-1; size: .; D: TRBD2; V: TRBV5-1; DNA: TGCGCCAGCAGCTTGGACGGGGGGGTGGGTGAGCAGTTCTTC; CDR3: CASSLDGGVGEQFF
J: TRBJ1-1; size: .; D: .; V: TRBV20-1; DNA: TGCAGTGCTCCCCGAAGGGGTGAAGCTTTCTTT; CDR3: CSAPRRGEAFF
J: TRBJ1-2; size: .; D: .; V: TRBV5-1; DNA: TGCGCCAGCAGCCCATCGGGACACCCTAATGGCTACACCTTC; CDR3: CASSPSGHPNGYTF
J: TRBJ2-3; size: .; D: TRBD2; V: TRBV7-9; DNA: TGTGCCAGCAGCGATAGCGGGGGGGCGTCGTGGGATACGCAGTATTTT; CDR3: CASSDSGGASWDTQYF
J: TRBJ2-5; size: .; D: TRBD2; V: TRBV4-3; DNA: TGCGCCAGCAGCCCTTTGCTAGCGGGCCAAGAGACCCAGTACTTC; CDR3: CASSPLLAGQETQYF
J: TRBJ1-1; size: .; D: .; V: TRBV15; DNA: TGTGCCACCAGCAGAGACAGGGCGAACACTGAAGCTTTCTTT; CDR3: CATSRDRANTEAFF
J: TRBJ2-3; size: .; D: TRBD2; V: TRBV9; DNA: TGTGCCAGCAGCTCGGGAGGCGGGAGCGGCACAGATACGCAGTATTTT; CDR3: CASSSGGGSGTDTQYF
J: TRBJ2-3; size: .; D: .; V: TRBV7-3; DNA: TGTGCCAGCAGCCCCGGGGTGGGCGGAATCACAGATACGCAGTATTTT; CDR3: CASSPGVGGITDTQYF
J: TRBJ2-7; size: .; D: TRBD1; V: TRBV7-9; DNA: TGTGCCAGCAGCTTCAGACAGGGGAGCTACGAGCAGTACTTC; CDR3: CASSFRQGSYEQYF
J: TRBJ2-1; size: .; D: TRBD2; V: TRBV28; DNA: TGTGCCAGCAGAACCGGACTAGGCCAGTACAATGAGCAGTTCTTC; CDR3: CASRTGLGQYNEQFF
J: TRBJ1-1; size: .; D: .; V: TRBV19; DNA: TGTGCCAGTAGTACCGACCGTTCGACAGGGAACACTGAAGCTTTCTTT; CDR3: CASSTDRSTGNTEAFF
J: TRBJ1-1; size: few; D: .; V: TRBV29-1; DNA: TGCAGCGTAGGGAGGGCTAACACTGAAGCTTTCTTT; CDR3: CSVGRANTEAFF
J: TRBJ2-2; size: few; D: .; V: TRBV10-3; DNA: TGTGCCATCAGTGAGTCGAATGCAGGGACAGGGGAGCTGTTTTTT; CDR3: CAISESNAGTGELFF
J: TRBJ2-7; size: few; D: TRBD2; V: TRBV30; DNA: TGTGCCTGGAGTGCGATAGCGGGAGGGCATCTTGACGAGCAGTACTTC; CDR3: CAWSAIAGGHLDEQYF
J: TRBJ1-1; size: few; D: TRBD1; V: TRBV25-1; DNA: TGTGCCAGCAGTCCTCACAGGGGGCGCGGAACTGAAGCTTTCTTT; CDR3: CASSPHRGRGTEAFF
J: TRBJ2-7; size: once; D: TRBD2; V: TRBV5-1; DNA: TGCGCCAGCAGCTTGGGGACTAGCGGTGCCTACGAGCAGTACTTC; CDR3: CASSLGTSGAYEQYF